This T cell receptor beta chain comes out of a study of T cells in Graves' hyperthyroidism and ophthalmopathy. This clonotype was detected a few times. From RNA transcripts, TCR beta CDR3 regions were amplified. The HTBI set primed first-round TCR CDR3 RT-PCR. TCRdb analysed the multiplex PCR reads with MiXCR anew, one entry per CDR3 protein. This sample has roughly 510,000 distinct CDR3 sequences, with around 21% found just once. Germline V CDR1 and CDR2: SGHDN, FVKESK. The CDR3 loop spans 17 amino acids. The ends were cut back, 0 bases at V and 6 bases at J, with 17 bases in the middle. The sample comprised blood. V and J are TRBV14 and TRBJ2-2, with a weak D call TRBD1 (5 bases). This clonotype originated in a young man with Graves' hyperthyroidism. The CDR3, as DNA: TGTGCCAGCAGCCAAGACCAAGAAGACAGCGCCCCCGGGGAGCTGTTTTTT. It encodes CASSQDQEDSAPGELFF.